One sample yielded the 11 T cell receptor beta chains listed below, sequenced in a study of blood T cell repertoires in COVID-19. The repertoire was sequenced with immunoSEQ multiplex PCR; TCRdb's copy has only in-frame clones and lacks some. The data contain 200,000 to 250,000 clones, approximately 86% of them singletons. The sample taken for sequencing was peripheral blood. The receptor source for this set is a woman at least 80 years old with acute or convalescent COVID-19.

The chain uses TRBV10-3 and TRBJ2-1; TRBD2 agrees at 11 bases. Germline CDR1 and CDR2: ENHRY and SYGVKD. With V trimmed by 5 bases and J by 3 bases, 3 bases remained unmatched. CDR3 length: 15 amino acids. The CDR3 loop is CAISSSGGHYNEQFF. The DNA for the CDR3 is TGTGCCATCAGTTCTAGCGGGGGGCACTACAATGAGCAGTTCTTC.

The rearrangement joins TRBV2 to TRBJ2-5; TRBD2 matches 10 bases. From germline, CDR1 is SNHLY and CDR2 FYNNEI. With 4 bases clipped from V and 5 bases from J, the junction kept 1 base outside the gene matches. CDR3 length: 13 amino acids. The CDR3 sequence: CASSAGLAETQYF. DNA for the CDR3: TGTGCCAGCAGTGCGGGACTAGCGGAGACCCAGTACTTC.

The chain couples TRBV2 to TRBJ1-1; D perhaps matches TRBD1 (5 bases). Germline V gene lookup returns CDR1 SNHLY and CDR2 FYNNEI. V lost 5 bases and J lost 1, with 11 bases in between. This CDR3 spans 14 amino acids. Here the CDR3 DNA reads TGTGCCAGCAGTCTAGACAGTACGAACACTGAAGCTTTCTTT. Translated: CASSLDSTNTEAFF.

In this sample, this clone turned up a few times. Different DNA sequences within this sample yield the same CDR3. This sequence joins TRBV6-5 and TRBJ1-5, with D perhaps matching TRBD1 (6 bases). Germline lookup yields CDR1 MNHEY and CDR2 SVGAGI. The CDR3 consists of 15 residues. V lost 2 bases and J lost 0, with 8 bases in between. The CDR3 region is CASSYSRGSNQPQHF. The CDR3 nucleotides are TGTGCCAGCAGTTACAGCAGGGGTAGCAATCAGCCCCAGCATTTT.

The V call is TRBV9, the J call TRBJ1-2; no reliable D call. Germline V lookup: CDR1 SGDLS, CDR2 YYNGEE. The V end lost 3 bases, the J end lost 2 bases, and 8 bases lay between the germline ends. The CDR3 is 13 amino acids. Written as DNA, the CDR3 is TGTGCCAGCAGCGGCGACTTAAACTATGGCTACACCTTC. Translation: CASSGDLNYGYTF.

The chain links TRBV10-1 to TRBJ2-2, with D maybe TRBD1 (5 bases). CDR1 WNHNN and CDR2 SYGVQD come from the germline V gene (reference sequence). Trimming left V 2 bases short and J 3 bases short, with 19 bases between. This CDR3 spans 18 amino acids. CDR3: CASSERQGKTGDTGELFF. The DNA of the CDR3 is TGCGCCAGCAGTGAGAGGCAGGGAAAGACTGGGGACACCGGGGAGCTGTTTTTT.

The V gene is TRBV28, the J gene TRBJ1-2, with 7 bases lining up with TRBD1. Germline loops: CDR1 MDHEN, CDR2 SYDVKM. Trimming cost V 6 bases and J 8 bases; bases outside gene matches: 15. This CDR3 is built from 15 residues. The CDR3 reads CASSPPLTGRAGYTF. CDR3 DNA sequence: TGTGCCAGCAGCCCACCCCTGACAGGGCGGGCCGGCTACACCTTC.

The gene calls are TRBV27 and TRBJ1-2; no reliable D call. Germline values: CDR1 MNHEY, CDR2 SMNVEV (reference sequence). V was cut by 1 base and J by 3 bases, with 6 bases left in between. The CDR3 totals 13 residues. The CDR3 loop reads CASSLLADYGYTF. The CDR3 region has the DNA TGTGCCAGCAGTTTATTGGCCGACTATGGCTACACCTTC.

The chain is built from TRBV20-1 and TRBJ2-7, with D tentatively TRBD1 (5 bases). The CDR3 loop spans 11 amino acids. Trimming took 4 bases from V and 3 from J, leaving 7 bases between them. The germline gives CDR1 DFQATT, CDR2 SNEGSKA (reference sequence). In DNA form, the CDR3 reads TGCAGTGCTACCCAGGGCTACGAGCAGTACTTC. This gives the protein CSATQGYEQYF.

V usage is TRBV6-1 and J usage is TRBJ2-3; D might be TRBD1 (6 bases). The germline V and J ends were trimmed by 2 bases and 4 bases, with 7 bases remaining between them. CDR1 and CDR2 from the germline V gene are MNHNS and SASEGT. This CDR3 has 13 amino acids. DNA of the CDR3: TGTGCCAGCAGTGAAACAGGGTCAGATACGCAGTATTTT. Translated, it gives CASSETGSDTQYF.

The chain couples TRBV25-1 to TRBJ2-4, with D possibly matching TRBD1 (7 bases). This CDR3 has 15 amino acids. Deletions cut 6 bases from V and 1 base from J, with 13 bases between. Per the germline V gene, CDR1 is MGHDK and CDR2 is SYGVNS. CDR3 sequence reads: CASSRDSGAKNIQYF. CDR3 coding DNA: TGTGCCAGCAGCAGGGACAGCGGGGCCAAAAACATTCAGTACTTC.